The TCR beta chain under discussion was sequenced for a study of cytomegalovirus exposure and HLA in healthy donors. This clone was seen a handful of times. The CDR3 is 15 amino acids. Trimming stripped 7 bases from V and 4 bases from J, with 20 bases between. Germline CDR1 reads SQVTM; CDR2 reads ANQGSEA. 60 Vbeta and 13 Jbeta primers were used in PCR. TCRdb's copy holds only in-frame clones and misses some; the assay was immunoSEQ multiplex PCR. The table includes under 150,000 clones, 81% detected once. The chain recombines TRBV29-1 with TRBJ2-1; D might be TRBD1 (6 bases). This clonotype was sampled from a man between 18 and 29 years old in good health and CMV-seronegative. The specimen sequenced was PBMCs. CDR3 DNA: TGCAGCGCCCCCCGGGGCGGCCAGGGGTACAATGAGCAGTTCTTC. It yields the protein CSAPRGGQGYNEQFF.